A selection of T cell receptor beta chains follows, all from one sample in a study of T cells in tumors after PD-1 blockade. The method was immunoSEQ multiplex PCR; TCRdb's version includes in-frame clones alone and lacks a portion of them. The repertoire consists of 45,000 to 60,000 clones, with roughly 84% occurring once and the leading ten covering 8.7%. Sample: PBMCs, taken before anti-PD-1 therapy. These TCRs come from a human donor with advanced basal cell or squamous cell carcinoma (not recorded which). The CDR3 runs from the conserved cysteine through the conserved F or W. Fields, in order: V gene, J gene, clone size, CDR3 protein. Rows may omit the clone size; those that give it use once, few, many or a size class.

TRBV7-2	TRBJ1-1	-	CASRKEANTEAFF
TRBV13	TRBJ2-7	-	CASSRGTSGTYEQYF
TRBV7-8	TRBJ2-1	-	CASSNLASGAYNEQFF
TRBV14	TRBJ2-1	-	CASSPFIGTTYNEQFF
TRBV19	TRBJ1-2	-	CASSQGTYGYTF
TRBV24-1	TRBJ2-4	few	CATSDTTGRAKNIQYF
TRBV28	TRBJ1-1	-	CAITRGGGLNTEAFF
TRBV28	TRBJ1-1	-	CASSSHRGMNTEAFF
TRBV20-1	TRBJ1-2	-	CSASPSVANYGYTF
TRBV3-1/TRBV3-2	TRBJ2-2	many	CASSLETGAIAGELFF
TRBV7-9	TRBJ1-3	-	CASASDRGGNTIYF
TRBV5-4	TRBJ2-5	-	CASSFQQGRGETQYF
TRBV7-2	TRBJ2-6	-	CASSLGGGAGAVLTF
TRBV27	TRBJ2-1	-	CASSSDWSSYNEQFF
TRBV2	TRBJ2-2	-	CASSREGAGELFF
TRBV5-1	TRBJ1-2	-	CASSPDRIEFGYTF
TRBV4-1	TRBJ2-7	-	CASSQEGHPSYEQYF
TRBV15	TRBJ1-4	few	CATSTGWDEKLFF
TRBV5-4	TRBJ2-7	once	CASSYGEAYEQYF
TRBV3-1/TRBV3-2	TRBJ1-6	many	CASSQSRQVRSPLHF
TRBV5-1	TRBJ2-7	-	CASSRTGTFSYEQYF
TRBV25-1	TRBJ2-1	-	CASSDTGGPGNEQFF
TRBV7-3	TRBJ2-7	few	CASSLGGGPYEQYF
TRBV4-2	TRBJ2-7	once	CASSREQGESYEQYF
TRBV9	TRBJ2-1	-	CATSETSGSNEQFF
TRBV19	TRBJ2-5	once	CASSIDLRALGTQYF
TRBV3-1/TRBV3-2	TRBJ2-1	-	CASSQGLAGGYEQFF
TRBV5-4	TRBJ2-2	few	CASSVSGNTGELFF
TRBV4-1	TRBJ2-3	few	CASSQEPHRAEDTQYF
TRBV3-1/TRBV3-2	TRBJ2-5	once	CASKSRLAGGQETQYF
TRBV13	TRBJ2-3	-	CASSTGGSFTDTQYF
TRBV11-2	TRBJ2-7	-	CASSFSRLAGSGGYEQYF
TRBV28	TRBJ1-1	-	CASSHGEATEAFF
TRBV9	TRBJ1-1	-	CASSPGGAEAFF
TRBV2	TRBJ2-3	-	CASSALVGTQYF
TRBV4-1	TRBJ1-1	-	CASSQAVWGNTEAFF